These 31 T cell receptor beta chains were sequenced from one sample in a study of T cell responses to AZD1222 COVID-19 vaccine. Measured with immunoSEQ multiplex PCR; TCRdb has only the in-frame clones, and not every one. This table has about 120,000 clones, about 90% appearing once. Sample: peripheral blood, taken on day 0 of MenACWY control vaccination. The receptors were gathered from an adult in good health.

CDR3 nucleotide sequence: TGCGCCAGCAGCCGGGACGACGAAGAGACCCAGTACTTC. Translation gives CASSRDDEETQYF. The chain couples TRBV10-1 to TRBJ2-5; possibly TRBD1 or TRBD2 for D (5 bases each). Per the germline V gene, CDR1 is WNHNN and CDR2 is SYGVQD (reference sequence). The germline V and J ends were trimmed by 6 bases and 3 bases, with 11 bases remaining between them. The CDR3 consists of 13 residues.

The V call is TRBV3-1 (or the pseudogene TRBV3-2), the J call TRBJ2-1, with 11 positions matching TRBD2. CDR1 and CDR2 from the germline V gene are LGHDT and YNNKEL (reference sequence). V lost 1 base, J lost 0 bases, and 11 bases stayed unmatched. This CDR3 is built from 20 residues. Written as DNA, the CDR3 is TGTGCCAGCAGCCAAGCGACCGGGACTAGCGGTTCACGCTCCTACAATGAGCAGTTCTTC. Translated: CASSQATGTSGSRSYNEQFF.

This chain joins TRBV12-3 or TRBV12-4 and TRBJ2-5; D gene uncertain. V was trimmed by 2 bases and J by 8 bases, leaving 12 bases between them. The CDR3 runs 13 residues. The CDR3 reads CASSLFNHETQYF. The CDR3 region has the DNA TGTGCCAGCAGTTTATTCAACCATGAAACCCAGTACTTC.

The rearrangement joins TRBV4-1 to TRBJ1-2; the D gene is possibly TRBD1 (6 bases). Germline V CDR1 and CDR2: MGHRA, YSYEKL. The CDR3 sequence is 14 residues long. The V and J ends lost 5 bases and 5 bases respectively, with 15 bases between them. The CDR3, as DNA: TGCGCCAGCAGCTTTGGGGACAAGTCGTATGGCTACACCTTC. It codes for CASSFGDKSYGYTF.

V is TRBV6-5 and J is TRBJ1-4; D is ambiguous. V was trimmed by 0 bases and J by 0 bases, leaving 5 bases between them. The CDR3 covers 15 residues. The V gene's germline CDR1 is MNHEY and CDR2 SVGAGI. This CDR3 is CASSYSWTTNEKLFF. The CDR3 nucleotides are TGTGCCAGCAGTTACTCGTGGACAACTAATGAAAAACTGTTTTTT.

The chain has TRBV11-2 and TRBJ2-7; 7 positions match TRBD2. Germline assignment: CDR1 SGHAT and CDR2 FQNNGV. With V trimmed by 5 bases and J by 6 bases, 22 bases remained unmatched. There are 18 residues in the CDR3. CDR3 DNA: TGTGCCAGCAGCGCAACGGCCTCGATTCGGGCGGGAGAGGGCGAGCAGTACTTC. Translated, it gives CASSATASIRAGEGEQYF.

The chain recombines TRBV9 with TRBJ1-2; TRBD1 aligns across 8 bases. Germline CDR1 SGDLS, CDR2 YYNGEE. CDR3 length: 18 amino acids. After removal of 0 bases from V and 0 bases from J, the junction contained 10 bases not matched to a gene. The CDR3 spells CASSVVGGQGAANYGYTF. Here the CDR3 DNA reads TGTGCCAGCAGCGTAGTTGGGGGTCAGGGGGCCGCTAACTATGGCTACACCTTC.

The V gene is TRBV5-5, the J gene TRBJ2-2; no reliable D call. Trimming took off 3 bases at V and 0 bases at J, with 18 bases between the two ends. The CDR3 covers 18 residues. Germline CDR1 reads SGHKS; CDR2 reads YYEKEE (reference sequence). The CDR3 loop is CASSSAVMDQSNTGELFF. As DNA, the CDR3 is TGTGCCAGCAGCTCGGCGGTGATGGATCAGTCGAACACCGGGGAGCTGTTTTTT.

The CDR3 DNA sequence: TGTGCCAGCAGCGTAGCTCGGAGACAGGGGGGATTTGCAGATACGCAGTATTTT. As protein: CASSVARRQGGFADTQYF. The V call is TRBV9, the J call TRBJ2-3, with TRBD1 matching 9 bases. V lost 0 bases to trimming and J lost 4 bases; unmatched junction nucleotides: 12. CDR1 SGDLS and CDR2 YYNGEE come from the germline V gene. This CDR3 has 18 residues.

CDR3 loop: CASSLVSGANVLTF. Written as DNA, the CDR3 is TGTGCCAGCAGCTTAGTATCTGGGGCCAACGTCCTGACTTTC. This chain joins TRBV7-6 and TRBJ2-6; unclear D gene. CDR1 and CDR2 (germline): SGHVS, FNYEAQ. The ends were cut back, 1 base at V and 1 base at J, with 2 bases in the middle. The CDR3 has 14 residues.

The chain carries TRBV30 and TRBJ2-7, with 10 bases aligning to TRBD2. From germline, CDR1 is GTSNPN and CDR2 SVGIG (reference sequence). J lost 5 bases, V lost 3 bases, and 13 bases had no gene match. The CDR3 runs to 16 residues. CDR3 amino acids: CAWSGVVASGSHEQYF. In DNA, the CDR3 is TGTGCCTGGAGCGGAGTAGTGGCTAGCGGGAGCCACGAGCAGTACTTC.

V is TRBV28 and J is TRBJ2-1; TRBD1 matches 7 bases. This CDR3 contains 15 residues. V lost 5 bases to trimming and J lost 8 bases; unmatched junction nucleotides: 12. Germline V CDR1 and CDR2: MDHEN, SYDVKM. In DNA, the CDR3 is TGTGCCAGCAGTCCGGACAGGACGACTGGCCATGAGCAGTTCTTC. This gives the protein CASSPDRTTGHEQFF.

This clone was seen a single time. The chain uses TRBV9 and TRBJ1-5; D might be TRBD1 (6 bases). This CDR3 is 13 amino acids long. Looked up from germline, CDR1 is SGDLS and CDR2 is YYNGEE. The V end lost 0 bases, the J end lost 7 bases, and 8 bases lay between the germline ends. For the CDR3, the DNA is TGTGCCAGCAGCGTAGGGGGGGGCCAGCCCCAGCATTTT. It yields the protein CASSVGGGQPQHF.

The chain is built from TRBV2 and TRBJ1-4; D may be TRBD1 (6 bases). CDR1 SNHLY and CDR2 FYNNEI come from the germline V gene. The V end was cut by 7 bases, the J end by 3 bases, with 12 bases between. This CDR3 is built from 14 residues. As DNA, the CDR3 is TGTGCCAGCAAGAGGACAGACTCTAATGAAAAACTGTTTTTT. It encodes CASKRTDSNEKLFF.

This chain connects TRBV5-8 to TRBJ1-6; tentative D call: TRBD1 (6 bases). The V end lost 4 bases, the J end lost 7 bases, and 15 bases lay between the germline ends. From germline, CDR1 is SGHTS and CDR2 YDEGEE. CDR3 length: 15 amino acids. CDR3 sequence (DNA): TGTGCCAGCAGCGCTGGACAGTTACTGAATTCACCCCTCCACTTT. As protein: CASSAGQLLNSPLHF.

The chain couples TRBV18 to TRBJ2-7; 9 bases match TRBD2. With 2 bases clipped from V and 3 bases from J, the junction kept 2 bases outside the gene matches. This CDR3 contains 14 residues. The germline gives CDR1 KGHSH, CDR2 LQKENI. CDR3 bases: TGTGCCAGCTCACCATCTAGCGGGATCTACGAGCAGTACTTC. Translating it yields CASSPSSGIYEQYF.

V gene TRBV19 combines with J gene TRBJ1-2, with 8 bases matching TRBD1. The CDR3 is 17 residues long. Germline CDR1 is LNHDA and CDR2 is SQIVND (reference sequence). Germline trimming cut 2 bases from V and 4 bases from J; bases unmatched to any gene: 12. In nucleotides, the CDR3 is TGTGCCAGTAGTATATTCCCGGGACAGGCGGTGGGCTATGGCTACACCTTC. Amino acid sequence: CASSIFPGQAVGYGYTF.

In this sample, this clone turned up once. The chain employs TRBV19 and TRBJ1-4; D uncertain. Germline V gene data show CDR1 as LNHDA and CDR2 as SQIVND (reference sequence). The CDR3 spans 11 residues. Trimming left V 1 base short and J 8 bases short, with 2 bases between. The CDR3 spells CASSIGEKLFF. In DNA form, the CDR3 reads TGTGCCAGTAGTATAGGGGAAAAACTGTTTTTT.

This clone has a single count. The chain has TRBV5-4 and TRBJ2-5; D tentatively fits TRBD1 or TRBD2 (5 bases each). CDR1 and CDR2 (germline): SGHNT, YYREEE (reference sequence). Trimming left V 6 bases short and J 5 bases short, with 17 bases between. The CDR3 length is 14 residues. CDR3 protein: CASTLGTSRETQYF. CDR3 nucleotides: TGTGCCAGCACCCTAGGGACGAGTCGGGAGACCCAGTACTTC.

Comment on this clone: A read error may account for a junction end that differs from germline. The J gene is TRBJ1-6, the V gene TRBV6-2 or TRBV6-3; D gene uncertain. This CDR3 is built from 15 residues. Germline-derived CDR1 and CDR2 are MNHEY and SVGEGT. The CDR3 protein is CVSSYSGWENSPLHF. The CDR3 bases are TGTGTCAGCAGTTACAGCGGTTGGGAGAATTCACCCCTCCACTTT.

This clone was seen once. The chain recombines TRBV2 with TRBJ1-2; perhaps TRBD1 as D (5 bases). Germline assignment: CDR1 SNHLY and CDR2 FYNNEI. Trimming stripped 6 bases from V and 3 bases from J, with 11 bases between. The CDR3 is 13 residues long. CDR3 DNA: TGTGCCAGCAGGTCATCGGGGGACTATGGCTACACCTTC. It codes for CASRSSGDYGYTF. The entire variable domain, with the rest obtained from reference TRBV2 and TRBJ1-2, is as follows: EPEVTQTPSHQVTQMGQEVILRCVPISNHLYFYWYRQILGQKVEFLVSFYNNEISEKSEIFDDQFSVERPDGSNFTLKIRSTKLEDSAMYFCASRSSGDYGYTFGSGTRLTVV.

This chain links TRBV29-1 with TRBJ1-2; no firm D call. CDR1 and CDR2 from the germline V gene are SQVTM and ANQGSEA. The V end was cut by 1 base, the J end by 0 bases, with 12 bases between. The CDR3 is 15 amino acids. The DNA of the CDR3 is TGCAGCGTTGAAGGTGATAGCAAAGCTAACTATGGCTACACCTTC. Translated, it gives CSVEGDSKANYGYTF.

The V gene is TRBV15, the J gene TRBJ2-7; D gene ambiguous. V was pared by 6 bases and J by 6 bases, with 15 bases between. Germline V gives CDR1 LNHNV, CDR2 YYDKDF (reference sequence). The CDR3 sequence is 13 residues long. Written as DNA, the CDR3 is TGTGCCACCAGGGCGAGGTCCGAAACCGAGCAGTACGTC. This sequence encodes CATRARSETEQYV.

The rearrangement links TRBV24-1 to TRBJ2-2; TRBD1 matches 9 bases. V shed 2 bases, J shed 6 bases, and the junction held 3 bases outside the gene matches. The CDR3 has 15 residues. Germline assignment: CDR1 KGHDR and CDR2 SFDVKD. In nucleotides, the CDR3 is TGTGCCACCAGTGATTGGACAGGGGTAGCCGGGGAGCTGTTTTTT. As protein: CATSDWTGVAGELFF.

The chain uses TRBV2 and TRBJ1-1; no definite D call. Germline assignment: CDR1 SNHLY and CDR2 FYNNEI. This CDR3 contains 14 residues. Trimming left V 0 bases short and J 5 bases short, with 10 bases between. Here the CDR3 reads CASSEAGGWTEAFF. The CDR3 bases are TGTGCCAGCAGTGAAGCAGGCGGGTGGACTGAAGCTTTCTTT.

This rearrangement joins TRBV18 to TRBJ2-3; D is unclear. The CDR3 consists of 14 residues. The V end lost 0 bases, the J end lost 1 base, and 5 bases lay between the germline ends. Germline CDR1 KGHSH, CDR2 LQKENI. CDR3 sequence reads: CASSPPRGTDTQYF. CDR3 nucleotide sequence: TGTGCCAGCTCACCACCTCGGGGCACAGATACGCAGTATTTT.

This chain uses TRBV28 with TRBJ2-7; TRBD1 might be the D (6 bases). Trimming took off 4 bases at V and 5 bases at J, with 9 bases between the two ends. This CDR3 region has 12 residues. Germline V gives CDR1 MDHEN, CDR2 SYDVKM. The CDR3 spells CASSSTGNEQYF. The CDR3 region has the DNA TGTGCCAGCAGTTCTACAGGGAACGAGCAGTACTTC.

The CDR3 is CASSLAGSGGEKLFF. Written as DNA, the CDR3 is TGTGCCAGCAGCTTAGCGGGTTCGGGCGGGGAAAAACTGTTTTTT. V usage is TRBV7-9 and J usage is TRBJ1-4; D is uncertain. Germline-derived CDR1 and CDR2 are SEHNR and FQNEAQ (reference sequence). V lost 0 bases to trimming and J lost 8 bases, with 13 bases between them. CDR3 size: 15 residues.

In DNA form, the CDR3 reads TGTGCCAGCAGTACGCTTGGGGACACCGGGGAGCTGTTTTTT. It encodes CASSTLGDTGELFF. The rearrangement uses TRBV28 and TRBJ2-2; D uncertain. V was shortened by 5 bases and J by 3 bases, with 10 bases between the two germline ends. In germline, CDR1 is MDHEN, CDR2 SYDVKM. This CDR3 has 14 residues.

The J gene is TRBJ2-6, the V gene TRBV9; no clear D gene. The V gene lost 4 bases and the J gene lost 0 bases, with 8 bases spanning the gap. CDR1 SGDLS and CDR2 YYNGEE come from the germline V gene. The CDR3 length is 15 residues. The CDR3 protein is CASSRHVSGANVLTF. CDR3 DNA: TGTGCCAGCAGCCGGCATGTCTCTGGGGCCAACGTCCTGACTTTC.

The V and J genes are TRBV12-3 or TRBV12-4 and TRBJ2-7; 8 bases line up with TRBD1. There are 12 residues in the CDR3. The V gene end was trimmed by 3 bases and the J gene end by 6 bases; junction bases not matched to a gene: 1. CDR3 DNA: TGTGCCAGCAGTTTCGACAGGGGCGAGCAGTACTTC. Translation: CASSFDRGEQYF.